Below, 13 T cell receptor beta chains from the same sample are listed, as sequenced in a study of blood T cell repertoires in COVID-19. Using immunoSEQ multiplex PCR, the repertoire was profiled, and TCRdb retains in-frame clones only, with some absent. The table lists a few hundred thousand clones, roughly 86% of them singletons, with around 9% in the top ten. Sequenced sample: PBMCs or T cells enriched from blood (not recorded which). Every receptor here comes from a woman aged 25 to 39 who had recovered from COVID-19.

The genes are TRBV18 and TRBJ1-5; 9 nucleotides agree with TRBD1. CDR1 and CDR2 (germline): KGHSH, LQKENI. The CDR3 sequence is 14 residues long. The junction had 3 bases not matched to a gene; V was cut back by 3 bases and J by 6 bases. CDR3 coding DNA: TGTGCCAGCTCACCCGACAGGGGGGGTCAGCCCCAGCATTTT. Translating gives CASSPDRGGQPQHF.

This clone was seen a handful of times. The CDR3 DNA follows: TGTGCCAGCAGTTACTCACTAGCGGGAGGGCAAGAGACCCAGTACTTC. This encodes CASSYSLAGGQETQYF. The chain links TRBV6-2 or TRBV6-3 to TRBJ2-5; 13 bases are a match to TRBD2. The CDR3 contains 16 residues. Germline loops: CDR1 MNHEY, CDR2 SVGEGT. V shed 0 bases, J shed 2 bases, and the junction held 0 bases outside the gene matches.

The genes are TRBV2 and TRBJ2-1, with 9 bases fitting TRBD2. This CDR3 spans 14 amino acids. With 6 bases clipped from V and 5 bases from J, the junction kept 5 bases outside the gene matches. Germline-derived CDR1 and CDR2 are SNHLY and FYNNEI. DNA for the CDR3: TGTGCCAGCAGGCCTAGCGGGGTGGACAATGAGCAGTTCTTC. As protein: CASRPSGVDNEQFF. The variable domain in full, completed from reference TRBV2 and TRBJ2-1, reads EPEVTQTPSHQVTQMGQEVILRCVPISNHLYFYWYRQILGQKVEFLVSFYNNEISEKSEIFDDQFSVERPDGSNFTLKIRSTKLEDSAMYFCASRPSGVDNEQFFGPGTRLTVL.

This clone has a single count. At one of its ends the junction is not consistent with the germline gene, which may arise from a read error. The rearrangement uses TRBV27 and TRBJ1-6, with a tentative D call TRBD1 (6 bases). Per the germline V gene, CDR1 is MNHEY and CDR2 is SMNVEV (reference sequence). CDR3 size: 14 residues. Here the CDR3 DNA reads TGTGCCAGCAGCTTATACAGGGTCCGTTCACCCCTCCACTTT. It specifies CASSLYRVRSPLHF.

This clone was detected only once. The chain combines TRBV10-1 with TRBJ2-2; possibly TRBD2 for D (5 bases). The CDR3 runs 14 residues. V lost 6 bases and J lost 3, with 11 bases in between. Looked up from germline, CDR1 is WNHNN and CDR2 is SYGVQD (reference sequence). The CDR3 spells CASSRGIDTGELFF. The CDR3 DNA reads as TGCGCCAGCAGCCGGGGTATTGACACCGGGGAGCTGTTTTTT.

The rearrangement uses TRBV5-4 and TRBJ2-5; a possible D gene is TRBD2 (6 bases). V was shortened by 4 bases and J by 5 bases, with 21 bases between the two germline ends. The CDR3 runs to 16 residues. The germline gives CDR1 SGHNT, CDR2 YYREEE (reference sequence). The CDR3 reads CASSASGTQPGETQYF. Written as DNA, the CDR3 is TGTGCCAGCAGCGCCTCCGGGACTCAACCCGGGGAGACCCAGTACTTC.

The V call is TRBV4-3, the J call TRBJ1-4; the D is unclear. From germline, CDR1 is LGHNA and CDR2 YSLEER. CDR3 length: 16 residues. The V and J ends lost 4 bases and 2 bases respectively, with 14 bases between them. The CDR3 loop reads CASSPLGRGTNEKLFF. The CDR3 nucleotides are TGCGCCAGCAGCCCCCTGGGAAGAGGGACTAATGAAAAACTGTTTTTT.

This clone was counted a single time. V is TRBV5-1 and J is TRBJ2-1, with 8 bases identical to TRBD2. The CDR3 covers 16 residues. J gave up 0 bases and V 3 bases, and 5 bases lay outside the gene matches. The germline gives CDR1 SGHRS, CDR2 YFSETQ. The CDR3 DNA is TGCGCCAGCAGCTCGACGGGGGGGAGCTCCTACAATGAGCAGTTCTTC. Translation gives CASSSTGGSSYNEQFF. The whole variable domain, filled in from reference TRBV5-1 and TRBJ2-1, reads KAGVTQTPRYLIKTRGQQVTLSCSPISGHRSVSWYQQTPGQGLQFLFEYFSETQRNKGNFPGRFSGRQFSNSRSEMNVSTLELGDSALYLCASSSTGGSSYNEQFFGPGTRLTVL.

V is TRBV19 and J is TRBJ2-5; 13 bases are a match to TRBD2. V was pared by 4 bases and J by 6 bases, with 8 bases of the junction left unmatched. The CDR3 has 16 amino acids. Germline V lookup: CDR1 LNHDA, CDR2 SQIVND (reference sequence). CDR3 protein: CASSRTSGSGWKTQYF. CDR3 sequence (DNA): TGTGCCAGTAGTAGGACTAGCGGGAGTGGGTGGAAGACCCAGTACTTC.

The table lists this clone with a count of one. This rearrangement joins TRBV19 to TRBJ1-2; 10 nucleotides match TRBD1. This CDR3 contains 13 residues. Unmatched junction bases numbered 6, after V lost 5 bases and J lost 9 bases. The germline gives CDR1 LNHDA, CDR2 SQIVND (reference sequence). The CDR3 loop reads CASSAGQGYRYTF. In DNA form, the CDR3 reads TGTGCCAGTAGTGCGGGACAGGGGTATCGCTACACCTTC.

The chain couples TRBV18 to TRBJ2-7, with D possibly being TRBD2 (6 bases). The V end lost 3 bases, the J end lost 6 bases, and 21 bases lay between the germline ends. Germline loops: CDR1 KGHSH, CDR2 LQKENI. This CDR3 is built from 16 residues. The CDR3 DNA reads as TGTGCCAGCTCACCGAATACATGGAGGGTGTCCGGCGAGCAGTACTTC. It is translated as CASSPNTWRVSGEQYF.

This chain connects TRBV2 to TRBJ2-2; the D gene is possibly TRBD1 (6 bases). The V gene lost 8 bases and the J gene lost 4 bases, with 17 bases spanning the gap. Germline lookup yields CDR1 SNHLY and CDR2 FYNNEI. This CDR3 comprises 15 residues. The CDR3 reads CASQEMGQVTGELFF. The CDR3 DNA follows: TGTGCCAGCCAGGAAATGGGACAAGTCACCGGGGAGCTGTTTTTT.

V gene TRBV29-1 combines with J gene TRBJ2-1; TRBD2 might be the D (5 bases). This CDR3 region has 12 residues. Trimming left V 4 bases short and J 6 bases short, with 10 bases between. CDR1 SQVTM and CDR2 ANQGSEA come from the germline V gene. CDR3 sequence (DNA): TGCAGCGTTGGTTGGACTTCCAATGAGCAGTTCTTC. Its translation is CSVGWTSNEQFF.